This TCR beta chain originates from a study of cytomegalovirus exposure and HLA in healthy donors. Study outcomes and limitations: Analyzed later, association rates of TCRs varied across HLA loci, with DRB1 most and HLA-C fewest. Exclusion applied to some V segments, including TRBV6-2 and TRBV6-3, as they were indistinguishable. Another analysis was done later, and it associated 17,000 or so TCR beta sequences with HLA alleles at 0.05 false discovery rate.

Germline V gene lookup returns CDR1 SNHLY and CDR2 FYNNEI. This CDR3 has 15 residues. Trimming took off 6 bases at V and 3 bases at J, with 18 bases between the two ends. The PCR ran on 60 Vbeta and 13 Jbeta primers. Libraries were prepared by immunoSEQ multiplex PCR; TCRdb keeps only in-frame clonotypes and omits some of them. The data contain about 110,000 clones, approximately 70% of them singletons. Worth noting for this clone: The antigen remains undetermined.

The genes are TRBV2 and TRBJ2-7, with D uncertain. Sequenced sample: PBMCs. The TCR sequence derives from a young man in good health and CMV-seropositive. The CDR3 protein is CASSLRVTTIYEQYF. CDR3 nucleotide sequence: TGTGCCAGCAGCCTTCGAGTGACAACAATCTACGAGCAGTACTTC.